These 29 T cell receptor beta chains were all obtained from the same sample, sequenced in a study of PD-1 blockade in classical Hodgkin lymphoma. Relapse was seen in all patients after autologous stem cell transplantation, and brentuximab vedotin exposure was variable. Data came from immunoSEQ multiplex PCR; TCRdb stores just in-frame clones and leaves some out. The data hold about 7,100 clones, with roughly 80% observed a single time. Sequencing used peripheral blood mononuclear cells (PBMCs), obtained at baseline. The receptors were sampled from a human donor with classical Hodgkin lymphoma.

Details on this clone: At one of its ends the junction is not consistent with the germline gene, which may arise from a read error. The chain uses TRBV20-1 and TRBJ1-1; D is ambiguous. This CDR3 spans 8 amino acids. Germline loops: CDR1 DFQATT, CDR2 SNEGSKA (reference sequence). Here the CDR3 reads CSATSTLF. The CDR3 coding sequence is TGCAGTGCTACCTCGACCCTCTTT.

The rearrangement uses TRBV29-1 and TRBJ2-2; D is uncertain. V dropped 5 bases and J dropped 1 base, with 11 bases sitting between them. Germline V gene sequence: CDR1 SQVTM, CDR2 ANQGSEA. The CDR3 runs to 14 residues. The CDR3, as DNA: TGCAGCGTTACGGACCGAGTGAACACCGGGGAGCTGTTTTTT. Translating gives CSVTDRVNTGELFF.

Here the CDR3 reads CASEFRGGGTEAFF. In DNA form, the CDR3 reads TGTGCCAGCGAGTTCAGGGGAGGTGGGACTGAAGCTTTCTTT. V usage is TRBV19 and J usage is TRBJ1-1; maybe TRBD1 (6 bases). Germline V gene sequence: CDR1 LNHDA, CDR2 SQIVND (reference sequence). The CDR3 contains 14 residues. Trimming left V 9 bases short and J 5 bases short, with 19 bases between.

This clone showed up just once. The chain combines TRBV6-1 with TRBJ1-2, with 7 positions matching TRBD1. The germline V gene has CDR1 MNHNS and CDR2 SASEGT. J gave up 9 bases and V 2 bases, and 9 bases lay outside the gene matches. This CDR3 comprises 14 residues. CDR3 sequence (DNA): TGTGCCAGCAGTGAATCCCAGGGGGTTAGCCGCTACACCTTC. This encodes CASSESQGVSRYTF.

This sequence joins TRBV5-1 and TRBJ2-5; 8 nucleotides match TRBD1. Trimming cost V 2 bases and J 5 bases; bases outside gene matches: 5. There are 14 residues in the CDR3. Per the germline V gene, CDR1 is SGHRS and CDR2 is YFSETQ. The CDR3 here is CASSFQGAQETQYF. CDR3 in DNA: TGCGCCAGCAGCTTCCAGGGGGCGCAGGAGACCCAGTACTTC.

The genes are TRBV9 and TRBJ2-7; 9 positions match TRBD1. This CDR3 is built from 16 residues. V lost 5 bases and J lost 7; bases outside the gene matches: 16. Germline V lookup: CDR1 SGDLS, CDR2 YYNGEE. The CDR3 DNA reads TGTGCCAGCAGTCCCACAACGGGACAGGGCCTATGGGAGCAGTACTTC. Amino acid sequence: CASSPTTGQGLWEQYF. Complete variable domain (other parts from reference TRBV9 and TRBJ2-7): DSGVTQTPKHLITATGQRVTLRCSPRSGDLSVYWYQQSLDQGLQFLIQYYNGEERAKGNILERFSAQQFPDLHSELNLSSLELGDSALYFCASSPTTGQGLWEQYFGPGTRLTVT.

The V call is TRBV7-2, the J call TRBJ2-7; 10 nucleotides align to TRBD2. Per germline, CDR1 SGHTA and CDR2 FQGNSA. After removal of 2 bases from V and 2 bases from J, the junction contained 3 bases not matched to a gene. This CDR3 has 15 residues. The CDR3 protein is CASSLTSGDPYEQYF. DNA of the CDR3: TGTGCCAGCAGCTTAACTAGCGGGGATCCCTACGAGCAGTACTTC.

V gene TRBV14 combines with J gene TRBJ1-4; D unclear. The germline CDR1 and CDR2 sequences are SGHDN and FVKESK. The CDR3 totals 15 residues. V was trimmed by 2 bases and J by 8 bases, leaving 15 bases between them. CDR3 DNA sequence: TGTGCCAGCAGCCAACGCAGGATGGCGGGAGAAAAACTGTTTTTT. Protein: CASSQRRMAGEKLFF.

V is TRBV10-3 and J is TRBJ1-4; D call uncertain. V was pared by 3 bases and J by 4 bases, with 3 bases between. Germline V lookup: CDR1 ENHRY, CDR2 SYGVKD. The CDR3 runs to 12 residues. The CDR3 DNA follows: TGTGCCATCAGTGACCATAATGAAAAACTGTTTTTT. As protein: CAISDHNEKLFF.

This chain uses TRBV9 with TRBJ2-5; D call uncertain. The ends were cut back, 3 bases at V and 4 bases at J, with 13 bases in the middle. Germline CDR1 and CDR2: SGDLS and YYNGEE. The CDR3 contains 14 residues. CDR3 sequence: CASSANSGGETQYF. The CDR3 nucleotides are TGTGCCAGCAGCGCGAACTCAGGTGGAGAGACCCAGTACTTC.

The chain carries TRBV30 and TRBJ1-1, with TRBD1 matching 7 bases. J was trimmed by 2 bases and V by 0 bases; bases with no gene match: 9. There are 16 residues in the CDR3. The germline CDR1 and CDR2 sequences are GTSNPN and SVGIG (reference sequence). The CDR3 DNA follows: TGTGCCTGGAGTGTAAGTCCCAGGGGGGGAAACACTGAAGCTTTCTTT. Protein: CAWSVSPRGGNTEAFF.

The chain uses TRBV2 and TRBJ1-3, with D unresolved. V was clipped by 1 base and J by 0 bases, with 10 bases between them. The CDR3 sequence is 16 residues long. Germline assignment: CDR1 SNHLY and CDR2 FYNNEI. The CDR3: CASSEGTGVSGNTIYF. For the CDR3, the DNA is TGTGCCAGCAGTGAAGGGACGGGAGTCTCTGGAAACACCATATATTTT.

This sequence joins TRBV6-1 and TRBJ1-5; D gene unclear. There are 12 residues in the CDR3. The V and J ends lost 6 bases and 4 bases respectively, with 7 bases between them. Germline CDR1 is MNHNS and CDR2 is SASEGT. The CDR3 reads CASRQINQPQHF. The CDR3 DNA reads as TGTGCCAGCAGGCAGATTAATCAGCCCCAGCATTTT.

This chain links TRBV21-1 with TRBJ2-7; TRBD2 is the table's D call and was not checked against the DNA. TRBV21-1 is a recognized pseudogene. This CDR3 comprises 17 residues. The CDR3 loop is CASSTGLAGLPPYEQYF. CDR3 DNA sequence: TGTGCCAGCAGCACGGGACTAGCGGGCCTACCACCCTACGAGCAGTACTTC.

This chain uses TRBV6-1 with TRBJ2-3, with D perhaps matching TRBD2 (6 bases). Germline CDR1 MNHNS, CDR2 SASEGT. V gave up 4 bases and J gave up 2 bases, with 16 bases separating them. CDR3 length: 16 amino acids. The CDR3 loop reads CASSASSGVTTDTQYF. The DNA for the CDR3 is TGTGCCAGCAGTGCTTCCTCGGGAGTTACCACAGATACGCAGTATTTT.

The gene calls are TRBV19 and TRBJ1-2; D gene unclear. Trimming pared 3 bases from V and 8 bases from J, leaving 13 bases between. The CDR3 runs 13 residues. Germline assignment: CDR1 LNHDA and CDR2 SQIVND (reference sequence). CDR3 loop: CASSIFPLGGYTF. CDR3 in DNA: TGTGCCAGTAGTATCTTCCCCTTAGGGGGCTACACCTTC.

The chain recombines TRBV2 with TRBJ1-2; maybe TRBD1 (6 bases). Germline-derived CDR1 and CDR2 are SNHLY and FYNNEI. V was cut by 6 bases and J by 7 bases, with 15 bases left in between. The CDR3 runs to 13 residues. The CDR3 spells CASRNRENLGYTF. The CDR3, as DNA: TGTGCCAGCAGGAACAGGGAAAACCTTGGCTACACCTTC.

This clone was seen only once. The rearrangement links TRBV13 to TRBJ2-7; D is possibly TRBD1 or TRBD2 (7 bases each). This CDR3 contains 14 residues. Germline V gene lookup returns CDR1 PRHDT and CDR2 FYEKMQ (reference sequence). Trimming cost V 3 bases and J 3 bases, with 12 bases left between them. The CDR3: CASSLTGRDYEQYF. The CDR3 nucleotides read TGTGCCAGCAGCTTGACAGGGAGGGACTACGAGCAGTACTTC.

This chain links TRBV15 with TRBJ2-5; D perhaps matches TRBD1 (5 bases). Looked up from germline, CDR1 is LNHNV and CDR2 is YYDKDF (reference sequence). CDR3 size: 13 residues. Trimming pared 8 bases from V and 2 bases from J, leaving 12 bases between. The CDR3 loop reads CATGEAGQETQYF. The CDR3 nucleotides read TGTGCCACCGGTGAGGCAGGGCAAGAGACCCAGTACTTC.

The chain combines TRBV4-2 with TRBJ1-1; possible D gene TRBD1, 5 bases. The CDR3 is made up of 16 amino acids. Germline V gene data show CDR1 as LGHNA and CDR2 as YNFKEQ. The germline V and J ends were trimmed by 4 bases and 0 bases, with 15 bases remaining between them. CDR3 residues: CASSRGLGALNTEAFF. CDR3 coding DNA: TGTGCCAGCAGCCGGGGGTTGGGAGCCTTGAACACTGAAGCTTTCTTT.

The rearrangement joins TRBV29-1 to TRBJ1-2; a weak D match, TRBD1 (5 bases). Trimming shortened V by 7 bases and J by 3 bases, and 9 bases separated the two germline ends. CDR1 and CDR2 from the germline V gene are SQVTM and ANQGSEA. This CDR3 has 11 residues. The CDR3: CSAGGDYGYTF. In DNA, the CDR3 is TGCAGCGCGGGGGGGGACTATGGCTACACCTTC.

This clone was recorded once. V is TRBV9 and J is TRBJ1-1, with TRBD1 as a possible D gene (5 bases). Germline V gives CDR1 SGDLS, CDR2 YYNGEE. The CDR3 has 13 amino acids. V lost 3 bases, J lost 1 base, and 7 bases lay in between. CDR3 amino acids: CASSGGENTEAFF. CDR3 bases: TGTGCCAGCAGCGGGGGGGAGAACACTGAAGCTTTCTTT.

This sequence joins TRBV19 and TRBJ1-5; weak D call: TRBD1 (6 bases). V was trimmed by 5 bases and J by 3 bases, leaving 23 bases between them. Germline V lookup: CDR1 LNHDA, CDR2 SQIVND (reference sequence). There are 18 residues in the CDR3. DNA of the CDR3: TGTGCCAGTAGTCCTAAGCCGACAGGTCCGGGGGTCAATCAGCCCCAGCATTTT. This translates into CASSPKPTGPGVNQPQHF.

For the CDR3, the DNA is TGTGCCAGCAGAAGACAGGGAAGCTCCTACGAGCAGTACTTC. It encodes CASRRQGSSYEQYF. V is TRBV6-6 and J is TRBJ2-7, with 7 bases matching TRBD1. With V trimmed by 6 bases and J by 0 bases, 5 bases remained unmatched. The CDR3 is 14 amino acids. Germline V gives CDR1 MNHNY, CDR2 SVGAGI (reference sequence).

The rearrangement links TRBV5-5 to TRBJ1-2; tentatively, D is TRBD1 (6 bases). The V and J ends lost 1 base and 6 bases respectively, with 13 bases between them. Germline V gene data show CDR1 as SGHKS and CDR2 as YYEKEE (reference sequence). The CDR3 runs to 14 residues. CDR3 DNA: TGTGCCAGCAGCTTGTATCCAGGGGTAGATGGCTACACCTTC. Protein: CASSLYPGVDGYTF.

This clone was picked up a small number of times. Sequence at one end of the junction differs from germline and may be a read error. The chain joins TRBV7-9 to TRBJ1-5, with 8 bases that match TRBD1. CDR1 is SEHNR and CDR2 is FQNEAQ in the germline V gene (reference sequence). The CDR3 spans 15 residues. The chain's CDR3 is CASSLGRGRWEPQHF. CDR3 coding DNA: TGTGCCAGCAGTTTAGGCAGGGGGCGTTGGGAGCCCCAGCATTTT.

V is TRBV9 and J is TRBJ2-3; TRBD2 matches 9 bases. The V and J ends lost 4 bases and 3 bases, in that order; junction bases with no gene match: 12. The germline gives CDR1 SGDLS, CDR2 YYNGEE. This CDR3 is built from 17 residues. In nucleotides, the CDR3 is TGTGCCAGCAGCCCTCGGATAGCGGGAGTATTTACAGATACGCAGTATTTT. The encoded protein is CASSPRIAGVFTDTQYF.

This clone has more than one count but fewer than ten. The J gene is TRBJ2-2, the V gene TRBV18; D is unclear. The CDR3 loop spans 12 amino acids. The germline V gene encodes CDR1 KGHSH and CDR2 LQKENI. Trimming cost V 4 bases and J 3 bases, with 3 bases left between them. CDR3 nucleotide sequence: TGTGCCAGCTCACAGGACACCGGGGAGCTGTTTTTT. It is translated as CASSQDTGELFF.

This chain links TRBV27 with TRBJ1-4; the match to TRBD1 covers 11 bases. Germline V lookup: CDR1 MNHEY, CDR2 SMNVEV (reference sequence). The CDR3 covers 14 residues. Germline trimming cut 10 bases from V and 8 bases from J; bases unmatched to any gene: 9. CDR3 in amino acids: CATSPGTGGEKLFF. The CDR3 nucleotides read TGTGCCACTTCACCCGGGACAGGGGGGGAAAAACTGTTTTTT.